This T cell receptor beta chain was observed in a study of blood T cell repertoires in COVID-19. On the study more broadly: Samples came from the United States, Italy and Spain, spanning acute and convalescent COVID-19. T cells, B-cell-depleted T cells, or PBMCs supplied cDNA or gDNA.

This CDR3 has 17 amino acids. Germline CDR1 KGHDR, CDR2 SFDVKD. Trimming shortened V by 0 bases and J by 3 bases, and 17 bases separated the two germline ends. Per the authors' pipeline: Reference gene primer amplification in the assay estimated nucleated cell counts. Libraries were prepared by immunoSEQ multiplex PCR; TCRdb keeps only in-frame clonotypes and omits some of them. V and J calls and clone size are copied from that table; D and trimming were computed from the DNA. The table has 310,000 or so clones, 70% to 90% seen once. Specimen: peripheral blood. This clonotype was sampled from a woman aged 50 to 60 with active or convalescent COVID-19. This chain uses TRBV24-1 with TRBJ2-7, with D possibly matching TRBD2 (5 bases). CDR3 protein: CATSDLASGSPNYEQYF. In DNA form, the CDR3 reads TGTGCCACCAGTGATTTGGCCTCGGGGTCCCCAAACTACGAGCAGTACTTC.